This T cell receptor beta chain was identified in a study of shared clonotypes between healthy human individuals. Study results and limitations: Sequencing depth was expected to influence donor clonotype sharing.

Clones were read by immunoSEQ multiplex PCR, and TCRdb kept only the in-frame ones, dropping some. The sample carries over a million clones, around 95% recorded once. The split of CD4+ cells yielded CD45RA+ naive and CD45RA-negative memory subsets. The CDR3 is 12 amino acids. The germline V gene encodes CDR1 SGHTA and CDR2 FQGNSA. The V end was cut by 5 bases, the J end by 8 bases, with 12 bases between. With respect to this clone: As yet, its antigen is unknown.

V usage is TRBV7-2 and J usage is TRBJ1-2; D remains unclear. The source material was naive CD4+ T cells sorted from blood. Described subset: CD45RA+ positively selected. The clonotype was recovered from a man aged 25-45 years in good health. CDR3 DNA sequence: TGTGCCAGCAGCCCCCGCACCTCCGGCTACACCTTC. Translation: CASSPRTSGYTF.